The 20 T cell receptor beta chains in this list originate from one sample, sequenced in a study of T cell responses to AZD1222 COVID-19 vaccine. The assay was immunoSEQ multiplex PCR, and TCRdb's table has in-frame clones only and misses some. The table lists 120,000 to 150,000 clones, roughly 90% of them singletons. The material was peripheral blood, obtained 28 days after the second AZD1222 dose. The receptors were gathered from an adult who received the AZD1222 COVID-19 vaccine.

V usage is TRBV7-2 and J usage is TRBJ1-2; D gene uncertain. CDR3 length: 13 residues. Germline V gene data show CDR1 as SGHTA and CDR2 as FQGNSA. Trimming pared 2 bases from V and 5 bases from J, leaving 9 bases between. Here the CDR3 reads CASSLYTAYGYTF. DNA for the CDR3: TGTGCCAGCAGCTTATACACAGCGTATGGCTACACCTTC.

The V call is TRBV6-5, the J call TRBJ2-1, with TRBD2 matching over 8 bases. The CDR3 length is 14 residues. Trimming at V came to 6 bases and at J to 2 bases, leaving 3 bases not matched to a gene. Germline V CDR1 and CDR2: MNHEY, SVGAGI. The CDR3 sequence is CASRNGGAYNEQFF. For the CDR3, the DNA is TGTGCCAGCAGGAACGGGGGGGCCTACAATGAGCAGTTCTTC.

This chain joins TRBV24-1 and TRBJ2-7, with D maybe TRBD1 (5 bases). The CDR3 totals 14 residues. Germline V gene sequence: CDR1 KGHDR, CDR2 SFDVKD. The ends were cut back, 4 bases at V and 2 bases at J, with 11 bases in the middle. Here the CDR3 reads CATSELDSPYEQYF. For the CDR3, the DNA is TGTGCCACCAGTGAGTTAGACAGTCCCTACGAGCAGTACTTC.

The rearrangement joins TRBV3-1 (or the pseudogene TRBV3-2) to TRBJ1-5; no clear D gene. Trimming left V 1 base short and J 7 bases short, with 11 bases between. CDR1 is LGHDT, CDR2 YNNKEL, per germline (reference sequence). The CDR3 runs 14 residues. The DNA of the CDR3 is TGTGCCAGCAGCCAAGGGCAGGTACGCCAGCCCCAGCATTTT. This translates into CASSQGQVRQPQHF.

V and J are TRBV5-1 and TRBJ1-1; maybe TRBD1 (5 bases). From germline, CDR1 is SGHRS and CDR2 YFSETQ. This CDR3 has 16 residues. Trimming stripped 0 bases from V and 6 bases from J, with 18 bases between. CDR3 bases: TGCGCCAGCAGCTTGGAAGGGACTCAGACCACCCCTGAAGCTTTCTTT. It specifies CASSLEGTQTTPEAFF.

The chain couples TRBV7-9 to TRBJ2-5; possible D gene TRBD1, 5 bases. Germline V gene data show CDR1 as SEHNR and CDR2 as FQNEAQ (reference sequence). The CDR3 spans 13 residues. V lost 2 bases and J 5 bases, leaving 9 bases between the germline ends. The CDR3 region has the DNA TGTGCCAGCAGCTTACAGGGTACGGAGACCCAGTACTTC. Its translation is CASSLQGTETQYF.

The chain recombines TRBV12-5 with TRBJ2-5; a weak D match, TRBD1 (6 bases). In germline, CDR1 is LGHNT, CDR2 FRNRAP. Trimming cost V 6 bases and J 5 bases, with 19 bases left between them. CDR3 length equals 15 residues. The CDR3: CASGTGWGRTETQYF. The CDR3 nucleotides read TGTGCTAGTGGCACCGGGTGGGGGCGAACTGAGACCCAGTACTTC.

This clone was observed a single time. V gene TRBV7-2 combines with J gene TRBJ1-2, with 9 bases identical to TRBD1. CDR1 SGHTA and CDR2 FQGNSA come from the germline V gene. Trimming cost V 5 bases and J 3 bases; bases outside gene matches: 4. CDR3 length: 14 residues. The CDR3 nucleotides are TGTGCCAGCAGCCGGGACAGGGAGGACTATGGCTACACCTTC. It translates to CASSRDREDYGYTF.

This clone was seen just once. This CDR3 is CASSPDLGVREKLFF. The CDR3 DNA reads as TGTGCCAGCAGCCCCGACCTGGGGGTAAGAGAAAAACTGTTTTTT. J is TRBJ1-4 and V is TRBV28, with D possibly matching TRBD1 (5 bases). CDR1 MDHEN and CDR2 SYDVKM come from the germline V gene. This CDR3 has 15 residues. Trimming pared 6 bases from V and 8 bases from J, leaving 19 bases between. The variable domain in full, completed from reference TRBV28 and TRBJ1-4, reads DVKVTQSSRYLVKRTGEKVFLECVQDMDHENMFWYRQDPGLGLRLIYFSYDVKMKEKGDIPEGYSVSREKKERFSLILESASTNQTSMYLCASSPDLGVREKLFFGSGTQLSVL.

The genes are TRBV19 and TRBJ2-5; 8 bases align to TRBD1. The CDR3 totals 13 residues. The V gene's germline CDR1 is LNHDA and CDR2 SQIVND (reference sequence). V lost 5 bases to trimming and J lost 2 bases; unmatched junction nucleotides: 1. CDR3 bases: TGTGCCAGTAGTGACAGGGGACAAGAGACCCAGTACTTC. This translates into CASSDRGQETQYF.

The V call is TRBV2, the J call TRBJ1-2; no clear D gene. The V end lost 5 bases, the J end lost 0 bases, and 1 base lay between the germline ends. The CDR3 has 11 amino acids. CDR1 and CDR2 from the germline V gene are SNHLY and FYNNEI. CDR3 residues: CASSPNYGYTF. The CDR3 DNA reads TGTGCCAGCAGTCCTAACTATGGCTACACCTTC. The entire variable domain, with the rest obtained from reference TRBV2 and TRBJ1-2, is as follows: EPEVTQTPSHQVTQMGQEVILRCVPISNHLYFYWYRQILGQKVEFLVSFYNNEISEKSEIFDDQFSVERPDGSNFTLKIRSTKLEDSAMYFCASSPNYGYTFGSGTRLTVV.

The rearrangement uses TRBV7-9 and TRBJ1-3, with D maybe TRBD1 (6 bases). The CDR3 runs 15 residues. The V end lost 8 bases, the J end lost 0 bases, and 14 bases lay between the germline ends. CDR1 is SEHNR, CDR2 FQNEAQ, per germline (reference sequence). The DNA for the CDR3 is TGTGCCAGCTCTTCCGGGACAATCTCTGGAAACACCATATATTTT. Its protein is CASSSGTISGNTIYF. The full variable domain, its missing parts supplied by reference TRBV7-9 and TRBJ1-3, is DTGVSQNPRHKITKRGQNVTFRCDPISEHNRLYWYRQTLGQGPEFLTYFQNEAQLEKSRLLSDRFSAERPKGSFSTLEIQRTEQGDSAMYLCASSSGTISGNTIYFGEGSWLTVV.

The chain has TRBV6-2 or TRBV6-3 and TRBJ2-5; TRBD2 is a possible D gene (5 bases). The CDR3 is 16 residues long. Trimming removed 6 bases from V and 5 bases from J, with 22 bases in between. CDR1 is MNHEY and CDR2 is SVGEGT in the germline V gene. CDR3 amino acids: CASSKTGLDWRETQYF. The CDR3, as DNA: TGTGCCAGCAGCAAAACGGGCTTAGACTGGAGGGAGACCCAGTACTTC.

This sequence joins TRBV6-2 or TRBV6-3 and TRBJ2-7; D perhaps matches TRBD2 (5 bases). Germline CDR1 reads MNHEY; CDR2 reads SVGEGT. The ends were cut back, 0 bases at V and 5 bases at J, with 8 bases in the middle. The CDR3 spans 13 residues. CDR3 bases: TGTGCCAGCAGTTACTCGAACGGGAACGAGCAGTACTTC. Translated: CASSYSNGNEQYF.

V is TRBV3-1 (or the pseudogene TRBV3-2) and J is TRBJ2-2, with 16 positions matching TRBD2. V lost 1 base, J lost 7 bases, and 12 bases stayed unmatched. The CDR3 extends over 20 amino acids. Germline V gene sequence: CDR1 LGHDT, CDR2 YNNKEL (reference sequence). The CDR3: CASSQGTGTSGRVGVGELFF. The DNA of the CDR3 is TGTGCCAGCAGCCAAGGTACAGGGACTAGCGGGAGGGTTGGTGTCGGGGAGCTGTTTTTT.

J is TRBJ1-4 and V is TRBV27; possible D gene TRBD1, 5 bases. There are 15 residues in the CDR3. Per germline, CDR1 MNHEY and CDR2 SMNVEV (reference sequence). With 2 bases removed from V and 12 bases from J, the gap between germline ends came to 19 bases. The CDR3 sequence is CASSLRDGPINELFF. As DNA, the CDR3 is TGTGCCAGCAGTTTACGGGACGGCCCCATCAATGAACTGTTTTTT. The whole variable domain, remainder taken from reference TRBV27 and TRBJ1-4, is EAQVTQNPRYLITVTGKKLTVTCSQNMNHEYMSWYRQDPGLGLRQIYYSMNVEVTDKGDVPEGYKVSRKEKRNFPLILESPSPNQTSLYFCASSLRDGPINELFFGSGTQLSVL.

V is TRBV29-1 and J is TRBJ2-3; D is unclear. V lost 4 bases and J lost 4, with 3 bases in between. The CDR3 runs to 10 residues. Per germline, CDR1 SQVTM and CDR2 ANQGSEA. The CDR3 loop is CSVAPDTQYF. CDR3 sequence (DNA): TGCAGCGTTGCCCCAGATACGCAGTATTTT.

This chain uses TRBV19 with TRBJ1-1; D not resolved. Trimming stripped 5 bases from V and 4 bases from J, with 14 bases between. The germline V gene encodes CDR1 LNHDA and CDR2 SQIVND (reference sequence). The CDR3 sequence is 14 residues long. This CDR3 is CASSFPGPSTEAFF. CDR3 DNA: TGTGCCAGTAGTTTCCCGGGCCCTAGCACTGAAGCTTTCTTT.

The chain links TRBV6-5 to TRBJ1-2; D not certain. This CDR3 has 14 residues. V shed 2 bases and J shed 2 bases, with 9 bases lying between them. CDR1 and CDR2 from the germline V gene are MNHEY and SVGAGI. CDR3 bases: TGTGCCAGCAGTTACACGCAACAGAACTATGGCTACACCTTC. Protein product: CASSYTQQNYGYTF.

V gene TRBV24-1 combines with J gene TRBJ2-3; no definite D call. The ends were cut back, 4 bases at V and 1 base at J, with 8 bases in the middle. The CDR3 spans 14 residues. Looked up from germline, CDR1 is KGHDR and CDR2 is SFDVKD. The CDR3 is CATSDPVRTDTQYF. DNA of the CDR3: TGTGCCACCAGTGACCCCGTCCGCACAGATACGCAGTATTTT.